A single sample gave rise to the 21 T cell receptor beta chains below, sequenced in a study of blood T cell repertoires in COVID-19. This table comes from immunoSEQ multiplex PCR, and its TCRdb copy is limited to in-frame clones, with some not included. The sample holds around 94,000 clones, 87% seen once. The specimen sequenced was peripheral blood. These receptors were collected from a woman between 50 and 59 years old with COVID-19, enrolled during active disease.

The chain is built from TRBV5-4 and TRBJ2-3; TRBD2 agrees at 14 bases. The length of the CDR3 is 18 residues. The junction had 10 bases not matched to a gene; V was cut back by 4 bases and J by 3 bases. Germline assignment: CDR1 SGHNT and CDR2 YYREEE (reference sequence). CDR3 nucleotides: TGTGCCAGCAGCCCTAAAGGACTAGCGGGGGGCCGTACAGATACGCAGTATTTT. The encoded protein is CASSPKGLAGGRTDTQYF.

The V call is TRBV14, the J call TRBJ1-2, with 7 bases lining up with TRBD1. The length of the CDR3 is 17 residues. Germline CDR1 and CDR2: SGHDN and FVKESK. The V and J ends lost 4 bases and 7 bases, in that order; junction bases with no gene match: 18. CDR3: CASSPRRTGAIASGYTF. The CDR3 DNA reads as TGTGCCAGCAGCCCCCGCCGTACAGGGGCGATCGCTAGTGGCTACACCTTC.

This clone was counted between two and nine times. This rearrangement joins TRBV3-1 (or the pseudogene TRBV3-2) to TRBJ1-6; 10 nucleotides align to TRBD1. J was trimmed by 14 bases and V by 2 bases; bases with no gene match: 9. The CDR3 covers 15 residues. Germline CDR1 is LGHDT and CDR2 is YNNKEL (reference sequence). This CDR3 reads CASSQSLDRGLTLHF. The CDR3 nucleotides read TGTGCCAGCAGCCAAAGCCTTGACAGGGGGCTAACCCTCCACTTT.

The V gene is TRBV6-6, the J gene TRBJ2-7; possibly TRBD2 for D (5 bases). The CDR3 is made up of 15 amino acids. V was pared by 2 bases and J by 3 bases, with 14 bases between. Germline V gene lookup returns CDR1 MNHNY and CDR2 SVGAGI (reference sequence). The CDR3 loop is CASSYLQSGNYEQYF. In DNA, the CDR3 is TGTGCCAGCAGTTACCTTCAATCGGGGAACTACGAGCAGTACTTC.

This clone has only one observation. This chain joins TRBV7-9 and TRBJ2-7; 9 bases align to TRBD1. This CDR3 has 15 residues. Unmatched junction bases numbered 5, after V lost 1 base and J lost 4 bases. The germline gives CDR1 SEHNR, CDR2 FQNEAQ (reference sequence). CDR3 DNA sequence: TGTGCCAGCAGCTTAGGGACAGGGGATCGGTACGAGCAGTACTTC. Translation gives CASSLGTGDRYEQYF. The full variable domain, its missing parts supplied by reference TRBV7-9 and TRBJ2-7, is DTGVSQNPRHKITKRGQNVTFRCDPISEHNRLYWYRQTLGQGPEFLTYFQNEAQLEKSRLLSDRFSAERPKGSFSTLEIQRTEQGDSAMYLCASSLGTGDRYEQYFGPGTRLTVT.

This chain joins TRBV11-3 and TRBJ2-1, with D perhaps matching TRBD2 (5 bases). V gave up 5 bases and J gave up 2 bases, with 10 bases separating them. This CDR3 contains 14 residues. Germline V gene lookup returns CDR1 SGHNT and CDR2 YENEEA. CDR3 sequence: CASSQTGTYNEQFF. The CDR3 DNA sequence: TGTGCCAGCAGCCAAACCGGGACCTACAATGAGCAGTTCTTC. The variable domain in full, completed from reference TRBV11-3 and TRBJ2-1, reads EAGVVQSPRYKIIEKKQPVAFWCNPISGHNTLYWYLQNLGQGPELLIRYENEEAVDDSQLPKDRFSAERLKGVDSTLKIQPAELGDSAVYLCASSQTGTYNEQFFGPGTRLTVL.

The gene calls are TRBV9 and TRBJ2-2; the D gene is possibly TRBD1 (6 bases). The CDR3 is 17 amino acids. Germline CDR1 SGDLS, CDR2 YYNGEE. V was trimmed by 0 bases and J by 4 bases, leaving 16 bases between them. The CDR3: CASSVAWAGVGTGELFF. The CDR3 DNA is TGTGCCAGCAGCGTAGCTTGGGCAGGGGTAGGCACCGGGGAGCTGTTTTTT.

V and J are TRBV11-2 and TRBJ2-6, with D tentatively TRBD1 (6 bases). This CDR3 is 17 amino acids long. In germline, CDR1 is SGHAT, CDR2 FQNNGV. V lost 6 bases and J 0 bases, leaving 15 bases between the germline ends. CDR3 sequence reads: CASREQGPSSGANVLTF. The CDR3 nucleotides read TGTGCCAGCAGGGAGCAGGGGCCAAGCTCTGGGGCCAACGTCCTGACTTTC.

The chain uses TRBV12-3 or TRBV12-4 and TRBJ2-7, with 7 bases fitting TRBD2. The CDR3 covers 13 residues. The V segment lost 8 bases and the J segment 0 bases; nucleotides outside the gene matches: 4. CDR3 residues: CASVAGLSYEQYF. The CDR3 nucleotides are TGTGCCAGCGTAGCGGGTCTCTCCTACGAGCAGTACTTC.

The chain links TRBV29-1 to TRBJ2-7, with D possibly matching TRBD2 (5 bases). Germline CDR1 reads SQVTM; CDR2 reads ANQGSEA. This CDR3 is 12 amino acids long. With 6 bases removed from V and 4 bases from J, the gap between germline ends came to 13 bases. The CDR3 reads CSVGEGRYEQYF. The CDR3 DNA follows: TGCAGCGTCGGGGAAGGGCGATACGAGCAGTACTTC.

The gene calls are TRBV7-3 and TRBJ2-2; a possible D gene is TRBD1 (5 bases). The CDR3 extends over 15 amino acids. The V gene's germline CDR1 is SGHTA and CDR2 FQGTGA. Trimming left V 3 bases short and J 5 bases short, with 13 bases between. CDR3 nucleotide sequence: TGTGCCAGCAGCTTCACCAGGGTGGGGACCGGGGAGCTGTTTTTT. Translation: CASSFTRVGTGELFF.

The gene calls are TRBV19 and TRBJ1-3; 7 bases are shared with TRBD1. The CDR3 sequence is 15 residues long. Germline lookup yields CDR1 LNHDA and CDR2 SQIVND (reference sequence). V lost 4 bases to trimming and J lost 3 bases; unmatched junction nucleotides: 6. The CDR3 sequence: CASSTQTGSGNTIYF. DNA for the CDR3: TGTGCCAGTAGTACCCAGACAGGGAGTGGAAACACCATATATTTT.

The CDR3 bases are TGCGCCAGCAGCTTTGGGACAGGGGGCTCTCGAGGGGAGCTGTTTTTT. This gives the protein CASSFGTGGSRGELFF. The gene calls are TRBV5-1 and TRBJ2-2, with 12 bases lining up with TRBD1. Looked up from germline, CDR1 is SGHRS and CDR2 is YFSETQ. V was pared by 2 bases and J by 8 bases, with 7 bases of the junction left unmatched. CDR3 length: 16 amino acids.

This chain uses TRBV3-1 (or the pseudogene TRBV3-2) with TRBJ1-6; D gene ambiguous. V was shortened by 0 bases and J by 8 bases, with 8 bases between the two germline ends. The CDR3 is 14 amino acids. Germline CDR1 is LGHDT and CDR2 is YNNKEL (reference sequence). CDR3 coding DNA: TGTGCCAGCAGCCAAGATTTTACAGATTCACCCCTCCACTTT. Translation: CASSQDFTDSPLHF.

V usage is TRBV7-9 and J usage is TRBJ1-5; TRBD1 is a possible D gene (5 bases). Trimming shortened V by 5 bases and J by 2 bases, and 16 bases separated the two germline ends. CDR1 SEHNR and CDR2 FQNEAQ come from the germline V gene (reference sequence). This CDR3 has 16 amino acids. The CDR3, as DNA: TGTGCCAGCAGCAAGGGGTTCCCTCTTGGCAATCAGCCCCAGCATTTT. It specifies CASSKGFPLGNQPQHF.

The chain links TRBV9 to TRBJ2-1; 7 bases map to TRBD2. V lost 4 bases, J lost 0 bases, and 10 bases stayed unmatched. Germline V lookup: CDR1 SGDLS, CDR2 YYNGEE. The CDR3 runs 17 residues. The CDR3 sequence: CASSPRAGGSSYNEQFF. The CDR3, as DNA: TGTGCCAGCAGCCCAAGAGCCGGCGGGAGCTCCTACAATGAGCAGTTCTTC.

The J gene is TRBJ2-5, the V gene TRBV5-1; tentatively, D is TRBD2 (7 bases). Germline CDR1 reads SGHRS; CDR2 reads YFSETQ. The ends were cut back, 3 bases at V and 2 bases at J, with 17 bases in the middle. The CDR3 covers 16 residues. The DNA for the CDR3 is TGCGCCAGCAGCTCCAATGGGGGGGGCCTACAAGAGACCCAGTACTTC. It yields the protein CASSSNGGGLQETQYF. The variable domain in full, with the rest retrieved from reference TRBV5-1 and TRBJ2-5, is KAGVTQTPRYLIKTRGQQVTLSCSPISGHRSVSWYQQTPGQGLQFLFEYFSETQRNKGNFPGRFSGRQFSNSRSEMNVSTLELGDSALYLCASSSNGGGLQETQYFGPGTRLLVL.

The gene calls are TRBV11-3 and TRBJ1-2; the match to TRBD1 covers 7 bases. The V segment lost 5 bases and the J segment 7 bases; nucleotides outside the gene matches: 7. The CDR3 is 13 residues long. From germline, CDR1 is SGHNT and CDR2 YENEEA. The CDR3 spells CASSPNQGGGYTF. The CDR3 DNA sequence: TGTGCCAGCAGCCCGAATCAGGGGGGTGGCTACACCTTC. Using reference TRBV11-3 and TRBJ1-2 for the parts outside the CDR3, the full variable domain is EAGVVQSPRYKIIEKKQPVAFWCNPISGHNTLYWYLQNLGQGPELLIRYENEEAVDDSQLPKDRFSAERLKGVDSTLKIQPAELGDSAVYLCASSPNQGGGYTFGSGTRLTVV.

The rearrangement links TRBV6-5 to TRBJ1-1, with 7 bases fitting TRBD1. The V segment lost 5 bases and the J segment 3 bases; nucleotides outside the gene matches: 3. The germline V gene encodes CDR1 MNHEY and CDR2 SVGAGI. This CDR3 is 13 amino acids long. Written as DNA, the CDR3 is TGTGCCAGCAGTCAAACAGGGGACACTGAAGCTTTCTTT. Amino acid sequence: CASSQTGDTEAFF.

V gene TRBV7-2 combines with J gene TRBJ2-3; tentative D call: TRBD2 (5 bases). Trimming removed 1 base at V and 6 bases at J, with 8 bases between. Germline V gene data show CDR1 as SGHTA and CDR2 as FQGNSA. The CDR3 covers 13 residues. The CDR3 spells CASSLVDYDTQYF. Written as DNA, the CDR3 is TGTGCCAGCAGCTTAGTTGACTACGATACGCAGTATTTT.

The chain recombines TRBV19 with TRBJ2-1; D uncertain. V was shortened by 0 bases and J by 7 bases, with 4 bases between the two germline ends. Germline V CDR1 and CDR2: LNHDA, SQIVND (reference sequence). The CDR3 runs to 12 residues. This CDR3 reads CASSIERNEQFF. CDR3 DNA sequence: TGTGCCAGTAGTATAGAGAGGAATGAGCAGTTCTTC.